In its sample, the clone carrying this T cell receptor beta chain was seen a few times. The data derive from a study of human T cells and chemical hapten exposure. Across the study: Throughout the roughly 24-week study, diphenylcyclopropenone was applied weekly to the patients' scalps.

TCRdb reanalysed the RACE reads using MiXCR and keeps one entry per CDR3 protein. Of over 30,000 distinct CDR3 sequences in the sample, over 7.5% were seen once. The germline V gene has CDR1 SGHAT and CDR2 FQNNGV. The length of the CDR3 is 12 residues. The junction had 3 bases not matched to a gene; V was cut back by 6 bases and J by 5 bases. Time point here: patch test 3, about 24 weeks after DPC sensitization. As to treatment: therapeutic diphenylcyclopropenone sensitization with weekly scalp DPC. Before extraction, the whole blood was not fractionated, and total RNA was taken from it. The sequencing here drew on whole blood, taken in connection with sensitization to the hapten diphenylcyclopropenone (DPC). The V call is TRBV11-2, the J call TRBJ2-5; 7 nucleotides match TRBD1. The receptor was derived from a man aged 50-59 years with alopecia areata. Some clones in this sample may be carry-over from other donors' samples. The CDR3 bases are TGTGCCAGCAGGGGACAGAAGGAGACCCAGTACTTC. Translating it yields CASRGQKETQYF.